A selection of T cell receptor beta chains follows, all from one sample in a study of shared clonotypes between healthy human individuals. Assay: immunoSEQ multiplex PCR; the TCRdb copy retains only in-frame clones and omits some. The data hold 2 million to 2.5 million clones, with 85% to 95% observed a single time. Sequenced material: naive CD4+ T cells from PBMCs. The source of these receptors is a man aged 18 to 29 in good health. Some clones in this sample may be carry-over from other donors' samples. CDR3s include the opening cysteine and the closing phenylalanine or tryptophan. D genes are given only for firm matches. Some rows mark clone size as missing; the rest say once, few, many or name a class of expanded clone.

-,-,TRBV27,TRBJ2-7,CASSLFFGSGTYEQYF,TGTGCCAGCAGTTTATTCTTCGGTAGCGGTACCTACGAGCAGTACTTC
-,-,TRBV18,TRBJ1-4,CASSLNVEFEKLFF,TGTGCCAGCTCACTGAATGTGGAGTTTGAAAAACTGTTTTTT
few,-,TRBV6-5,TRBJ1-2,CASSYSTVNHYTF,TGTGCCAGCAGTTACTCGACCGTCAACCACTACACCTTC
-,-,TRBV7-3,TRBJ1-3,CASSPRTGNTIYF,TGTGCCAGCAGCCCCCGGACAGGAAACACCATATATTTT
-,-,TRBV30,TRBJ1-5,CAWSRTVAGSNQPQHF,TGTGCCTGGAGCCGGACAGTGGCGGGTAGCAATCAGCCCCAGCATTTT
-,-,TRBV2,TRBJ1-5,CASSGLRQVNQPQHF,TGTGCCAGCAGTGGACTAAGACAGGTCAATCAGCCCCAGCATTTT
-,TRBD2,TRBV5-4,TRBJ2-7,CASSLGLAGAYEQYF,TGTGCCAGCAGCTTGGGACTAGCGGGAGCCTACGAGCAGTACTTC
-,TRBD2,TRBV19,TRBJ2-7,CASSTSSGRAWEQYF,TGTGCCAGTAGTACCTCTAGCGGGAGGGCGTGGGAGCAGTACTTC
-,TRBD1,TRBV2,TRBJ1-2,CASSAQQGLVGYTF,TGTGCCAGCAGCGCCCAACAGGGGTTGGTCGGCTACACCTTC
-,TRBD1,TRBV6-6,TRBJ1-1,CASSYRDSPFF,TGTGCCAGCAGTTACCGGGACAGCCCTTTCTTT
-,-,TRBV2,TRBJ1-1,CASSREKTYTEAFF,TGTGCCAGCTCTAGGGAGAAAACCTACACTGAAGCTTTCTTT
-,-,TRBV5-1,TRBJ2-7,CASSWGGQVTYEQYF,TGCGCCAGCAGCTGGGGGGGACAGGTAACCTACGAGCAGTACTTC
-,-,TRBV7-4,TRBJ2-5,CASSSRLGGETQYF,TGTGCCAGCAGCTCAAGACTAGGGGGAGAGACCCAGTACTTC
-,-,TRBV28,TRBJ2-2,CASSLGRDTGELFF,TGTGCCAGCAGTTTAGGCAGGGACACCGGGGAGCTGTTTTTT
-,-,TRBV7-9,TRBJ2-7,CASSLGRYEQYF,TGTGCCAGCAGCTTAGGACGGTACGAGCAGTACTTC
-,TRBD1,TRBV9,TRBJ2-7,CASSAQPGQGVSYEQYF,TGTGCCAGCAGCGCTCAACCGGGACAGGGAGTATCCTACGAGCAGTACTTC
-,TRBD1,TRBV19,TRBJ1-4,CASSIRDRNNEKLFF,TGTGCCAGTAGTATCCGGGACAGGAATAATGAAAAACTGTTTTTT
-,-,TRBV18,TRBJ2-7,CASSPPRGMWAPGEQYF,TGTGCCAGCTCACCACCGCGTGGTATGTGGGCCCCCGGGGAGCAGTACTTC
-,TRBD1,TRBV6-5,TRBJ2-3,CASSYRGLSSDTQYF,TGTGCCAGCAGTTACAGGGGGCTTAGTTCGGATACGCAGTATTTT
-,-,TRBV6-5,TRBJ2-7,CASRQGTYEQYF,TGTGCCAGCAGACAGGGCACCTACGAGCAGTACTTC
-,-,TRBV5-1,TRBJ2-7,CASHPGGSDSGFYEQYF,TGCGCCAGCCACCCGGGGGGCTCGGATAGCGGGTTCTACGAGCAGTACTTC
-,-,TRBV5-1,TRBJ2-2,CASSPTGATGELFF,TGCGCCAGCAGCCCAACGGGCGCCACCGGGGAGCTGTTTTTT
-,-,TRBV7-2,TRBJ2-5,CASSSGNLAETQYF,TGTGCCAGCAGCTCCGGGAACCTAGCAGAGACCCAGTACTTC
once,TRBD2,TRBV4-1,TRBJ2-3,CASRPTSGRIGDTQYF,TGCGCCAGCAGACCAACTAGCGGGAGGATAGGAGATACGCAGTATTTT
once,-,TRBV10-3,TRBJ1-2,CAISESGPGGYTF,TGTGCCATCAGTGAGTCGGGCCCCGGGGGCTACACCTTC
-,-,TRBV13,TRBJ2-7,CASSLEGLSNSYEQYF,TGTGCCAGCAGCTTAGAGGGACTCTCAAATTCCTACGAGCAGTACTTC
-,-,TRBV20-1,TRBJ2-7,CSASLRYEQYF,TGCAGTGCTAGTTTACGCTACGAGCAGTACTTC
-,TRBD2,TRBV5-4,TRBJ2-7,CASSRLAEYEQYF,TGTGCCAGCAGCCGGCTAGCGGAGTACGAGCAGTACTTC
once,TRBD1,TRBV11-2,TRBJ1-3,CASSFTDRGGNTIYF,TGTGCCAGCAGCTTTACGGACAGGGGTGGAAACACCATATATTTT
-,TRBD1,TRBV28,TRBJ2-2,CASRRTNRGQGRTGELFF,TGTGCCAGCAGACGGACGAATCGTGGACAGGGCCGGACCGGGGAGCTGTTTTTT
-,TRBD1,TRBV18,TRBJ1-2,CASSEGAEYGYTF,TGTGCCAGCTCCGAGGGGGCGGAGTATGGCTACACCTTC
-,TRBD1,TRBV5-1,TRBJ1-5,CASSLVTGKVRQPQHF,TGCGCCAGCAGCTTGGTGACAGGGAAGGTGAGACAGCCCCAGCATTTT
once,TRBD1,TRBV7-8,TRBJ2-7,CASSRTTGDYEQYF,TGTGCCAGCAGCCGTACGACAGGGGACTACGAGCAGTACTTC
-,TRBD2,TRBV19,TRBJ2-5,CASSTLVLAGGETQYF,TGTGCCAGTAGTACCCTCGTACTAGCGGGAGGAGAGACCCAGTACTTC
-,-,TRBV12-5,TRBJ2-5,CASGRDPGDETQYF,TGTGCTAGTGGAAGGGACCCAGGGGACGAGACCCAGTACTTC
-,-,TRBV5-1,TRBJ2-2,CASSLVDFTGELFF,TGCGCCAGCAGCTTGGTCGATTTCACCGGGGAGCTGTTTTTT
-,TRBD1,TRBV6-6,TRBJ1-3,CASSYSGTAGNTIYF,TGTGCCAGCAGTTACTCGGGGACAGCTGGAAACACCATATATTTT
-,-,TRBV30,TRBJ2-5,CAWSVMSGTQYF,TGTGCCTGGAGTGTAATGTCCGGGACCCAGTACTTC
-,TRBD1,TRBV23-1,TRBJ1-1,CASSPQGAGTEAFF,TGCGCCAGCAGTCCCCAGGGGGCCGGAACTGAAGCTTTCTTT
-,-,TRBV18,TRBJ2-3,CASSPRTFRRGSADTQYF,TGTGCCAGCTCACCACGTACGTTTCGACGAGGTAGCGCAGATACGCAGTATTTT